This TCR beta chain stems from a study of blood T cell repertoires in COVID-19. Overall study: Some COVID-19 samples were acute and others convalescent; all came from the United States, Italy and Spain.

CDR1 is LGHDT and CDR2 is YNNKEL in the germline V gene (reference sequence). The germline V and J ends were trimmed by 4 bases and 2 bases, with 18 bases remaining between them. This CDR3 is built from 16 residues. Clones were sequenced by immunoSEQ multiplex PCR, and TCRdb holds only the in-frame ones, with some missing. This table holds around 81,000 clones, under 90% found once. The chain combines TRBV3-1 (or the pseudogene TRBV3-2) with TRBJ2-7, with D tentatively TRBD2 (6 bases). The source is a human donor in a cohort sampled during active COVID-19. The sequenced sample consisted of peripheral blood. CDR3 region: CASSPSPSVRTYEQYF. CDR3 DNA: TGTGCCAGCAGCCCGTCCCCTAGCGTACGAACCTACGAGCAGTACTTC.